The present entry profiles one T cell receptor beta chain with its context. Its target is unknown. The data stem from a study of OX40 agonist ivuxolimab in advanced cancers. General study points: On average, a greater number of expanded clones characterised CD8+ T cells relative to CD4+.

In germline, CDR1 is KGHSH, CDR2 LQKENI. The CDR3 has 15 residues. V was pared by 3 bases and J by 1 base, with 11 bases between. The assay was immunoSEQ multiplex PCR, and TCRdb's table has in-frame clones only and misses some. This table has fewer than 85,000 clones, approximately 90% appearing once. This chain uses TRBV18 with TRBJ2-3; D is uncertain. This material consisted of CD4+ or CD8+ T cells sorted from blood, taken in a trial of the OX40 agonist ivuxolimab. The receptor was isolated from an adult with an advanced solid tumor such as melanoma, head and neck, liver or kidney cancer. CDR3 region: CASSPYGFGTDTQYF. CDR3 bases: TGTGCCAGCTCACCGTACGGATTCGGCACAGATACGCAGTATTTT.